This T cell receptor (beta chain) stems from a study of blood T cells in healthy people across ages. General study findings and limits: CMV status of donors was not determined, possibly confounding expanded clonotype changes.

Notes on this clonotype: Its cognate antigen is unknown.

Germline V gives CDR1 MDHEN, CDR2 SYDVKM. V dropped 7 bases and J dropped 3 bases, with 14 bases sitting between them. CDR3 size: 14 residues. Ten milliliters of peripheral blood were drawn from each donor into EDTA-treated tubes. The authors ran a second PCR of about 7 to 11 cycles using a sample-barcoded 5' primer and a J-beta primer mix. TCRdb ran MiXCR on the 5' RACE reads and lists one entry per CDR3 protein. The profile shows roughly 700,000 distinct CDR3 sequences, around 49% of them singletons. The chain links TRBV28 to TRBJ2-3; D possibly corresponds to TRBD1 (6 bases). The sequence was obtained from a woman aged 55 to 70 in good health. Sequenced sample: blood. The CDR3 sequence: CASNNGGWTDTQYF. CDR3 in DNA: TGTGCCAGCAATAATGGGGGCTGGACAGATACGCAGTATTTT.